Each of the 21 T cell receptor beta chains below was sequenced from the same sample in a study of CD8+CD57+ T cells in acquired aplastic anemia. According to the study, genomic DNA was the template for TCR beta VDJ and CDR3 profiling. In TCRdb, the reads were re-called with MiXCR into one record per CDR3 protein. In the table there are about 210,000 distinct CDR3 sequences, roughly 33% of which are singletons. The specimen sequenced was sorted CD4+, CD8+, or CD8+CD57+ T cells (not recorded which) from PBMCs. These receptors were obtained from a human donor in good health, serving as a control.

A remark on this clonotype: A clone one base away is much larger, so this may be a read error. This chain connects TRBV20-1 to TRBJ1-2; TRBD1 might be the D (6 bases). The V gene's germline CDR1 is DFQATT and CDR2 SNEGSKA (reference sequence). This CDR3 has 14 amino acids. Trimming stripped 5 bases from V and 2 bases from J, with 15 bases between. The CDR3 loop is CSAGGGAGNYGYTF. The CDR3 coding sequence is TGCAGTGCTGGAGGGGGTGCGGGGAACTATGGCTACACCTTC.

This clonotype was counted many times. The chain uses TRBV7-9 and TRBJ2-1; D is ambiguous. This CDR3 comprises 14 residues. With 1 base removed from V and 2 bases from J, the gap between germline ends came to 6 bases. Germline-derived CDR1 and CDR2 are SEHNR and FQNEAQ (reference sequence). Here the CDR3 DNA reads TGTGCCAGCAGCTTAGTCCCGACCTACAATGAGCAGTTCTTC. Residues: CASSLVPTYNEQFF. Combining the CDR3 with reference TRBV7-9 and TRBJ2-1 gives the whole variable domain DTGVSQNPRHKITKRGQNVTFRCDPISEHNRLYWYRQTLGQGPEFLTYFQNEAQLEKSRLLSDRFSAERPKGSFSTLEIQRTEQGDSAMYLCASSLVPTYNEQFFGPGTRLTVL.

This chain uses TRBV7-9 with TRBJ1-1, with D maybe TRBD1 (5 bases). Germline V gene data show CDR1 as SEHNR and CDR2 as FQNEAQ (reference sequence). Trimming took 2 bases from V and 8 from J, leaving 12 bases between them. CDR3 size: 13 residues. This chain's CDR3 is CASSLREGLEAFF. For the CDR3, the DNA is TGTGCCAGCAGCTTAAGGGAGGGACTCGAAGCTTTCTTT.

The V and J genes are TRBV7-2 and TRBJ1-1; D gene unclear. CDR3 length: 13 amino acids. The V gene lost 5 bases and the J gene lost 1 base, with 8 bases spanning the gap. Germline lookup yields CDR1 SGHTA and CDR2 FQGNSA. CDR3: CASSGWENTEAFF. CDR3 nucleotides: TGTGCCAGCAGCGGGTGGGAGAACACTGAAGCTTTCTTT.

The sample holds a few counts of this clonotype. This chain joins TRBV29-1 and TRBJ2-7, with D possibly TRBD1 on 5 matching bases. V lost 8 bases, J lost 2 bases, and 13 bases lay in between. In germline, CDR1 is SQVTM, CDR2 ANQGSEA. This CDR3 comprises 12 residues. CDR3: CSTLVGPYEQYF. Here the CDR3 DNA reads TGCAGCACTCTCGTGGGGCCCTACGAGCAGTACTTC.

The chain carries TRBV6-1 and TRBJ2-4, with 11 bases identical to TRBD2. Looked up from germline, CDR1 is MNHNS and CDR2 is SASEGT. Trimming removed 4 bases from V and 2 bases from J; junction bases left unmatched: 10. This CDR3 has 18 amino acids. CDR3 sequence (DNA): TGTGCCAGCAGTGTGGTAGCGGGAGGGCCTGGGTCCAAAAACATTCAGTACTTC. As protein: CASSVVAGGPGSKNIQYF.

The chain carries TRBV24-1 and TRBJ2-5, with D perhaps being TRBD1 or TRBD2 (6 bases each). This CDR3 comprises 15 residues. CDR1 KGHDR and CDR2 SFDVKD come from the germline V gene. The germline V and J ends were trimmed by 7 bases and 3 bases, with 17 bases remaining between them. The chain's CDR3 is CATSPMTGGKETQYF. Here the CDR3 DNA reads TGTGCCACCAGCCCAATGACAGGCGGGAAAGAGACCCAGTACTTC.

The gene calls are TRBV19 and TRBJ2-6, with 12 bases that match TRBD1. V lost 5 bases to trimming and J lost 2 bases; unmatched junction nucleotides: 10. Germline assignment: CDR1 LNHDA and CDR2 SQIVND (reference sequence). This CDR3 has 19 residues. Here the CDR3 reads CASSPAGTGGKAGANVLTF. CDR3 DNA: TGTGCCAGTAGTCCCGCCGGGACAGGGGGCAAGGCTGGGGCCAACGTCCTGACTTTC.

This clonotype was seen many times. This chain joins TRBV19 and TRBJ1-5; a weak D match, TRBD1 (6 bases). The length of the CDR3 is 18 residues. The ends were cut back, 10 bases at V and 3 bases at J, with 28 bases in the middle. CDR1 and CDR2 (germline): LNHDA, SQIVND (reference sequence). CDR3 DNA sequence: TGTGCCACCCACCCCAAACAGGCGGGCGCAGGGGCCAATCAGCCCCAGCATTTT. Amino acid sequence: CATHPKQAGAGANQPQHF.

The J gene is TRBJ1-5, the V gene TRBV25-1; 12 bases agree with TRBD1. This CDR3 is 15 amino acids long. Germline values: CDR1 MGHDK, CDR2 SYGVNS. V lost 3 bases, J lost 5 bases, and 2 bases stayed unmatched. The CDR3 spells CASSDGTGGDQPQHF. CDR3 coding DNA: TGTGCCAGCAGTGACGGGACAGGGGGCGATCAGCCCCAGCATTTT.

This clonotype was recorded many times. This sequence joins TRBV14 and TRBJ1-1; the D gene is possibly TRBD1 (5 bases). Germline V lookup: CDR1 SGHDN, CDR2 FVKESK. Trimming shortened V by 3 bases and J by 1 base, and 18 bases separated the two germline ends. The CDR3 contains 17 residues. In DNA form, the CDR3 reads TGTGCCAGCAGCCAGTCAGCGCTCCACGGGGCGAACACTGAAGCTTTCTTT. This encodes CASSQSALHGANTEAFF.

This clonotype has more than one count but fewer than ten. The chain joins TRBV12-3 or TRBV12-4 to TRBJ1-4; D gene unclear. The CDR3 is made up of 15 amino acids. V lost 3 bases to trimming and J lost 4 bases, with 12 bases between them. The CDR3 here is CASSLGRRINEKLFF. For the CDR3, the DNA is TGTGCCAGCAGTTTGGGGAGGCGCATTAATGAAAAACTGTTTTTT.

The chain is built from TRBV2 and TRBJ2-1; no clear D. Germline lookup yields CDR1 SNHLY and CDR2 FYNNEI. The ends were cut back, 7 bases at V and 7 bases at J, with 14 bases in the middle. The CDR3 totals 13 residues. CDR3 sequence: CASILVRMNEQFF. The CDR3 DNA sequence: TGTGCCAGCATTTTAGTTCGGATGAATGAGCAGTTCTTC.

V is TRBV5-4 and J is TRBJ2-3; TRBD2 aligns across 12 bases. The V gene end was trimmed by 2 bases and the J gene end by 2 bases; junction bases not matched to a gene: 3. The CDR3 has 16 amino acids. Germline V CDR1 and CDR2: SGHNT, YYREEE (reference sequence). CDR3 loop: CASSFLAGGPTDTQYF. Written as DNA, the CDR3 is TGTGCCAGCAGCTTCCTAGCGGGAGGGCCCACAGATACGCAGTATTTT.

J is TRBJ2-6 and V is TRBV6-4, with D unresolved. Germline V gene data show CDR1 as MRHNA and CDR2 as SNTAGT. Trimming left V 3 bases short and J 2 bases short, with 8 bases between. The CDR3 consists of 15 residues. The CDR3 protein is CASSEKGTGANVLTF. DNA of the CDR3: TGTGCCAGCAGTGAAAAAGGGACTGGGGCCAACGTCCTGACTTTC.

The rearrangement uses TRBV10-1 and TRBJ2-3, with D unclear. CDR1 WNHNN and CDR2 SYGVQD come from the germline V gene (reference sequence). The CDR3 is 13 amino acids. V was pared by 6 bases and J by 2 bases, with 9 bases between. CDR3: CASSTQTTDTQYF. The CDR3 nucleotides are TGCGCCAGCAGCACCCAAACCACAGATACGCAGTATTTT.

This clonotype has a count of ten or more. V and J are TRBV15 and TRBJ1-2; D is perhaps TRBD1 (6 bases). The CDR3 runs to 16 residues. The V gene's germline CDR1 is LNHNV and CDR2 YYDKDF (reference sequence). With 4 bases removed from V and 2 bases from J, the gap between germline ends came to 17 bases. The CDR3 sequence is CATSKTAGDINYGYTF. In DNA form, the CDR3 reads TGTGCCACCAGCAAAACCGCAGGGGACATAAACTATGGCTACACCTTC.

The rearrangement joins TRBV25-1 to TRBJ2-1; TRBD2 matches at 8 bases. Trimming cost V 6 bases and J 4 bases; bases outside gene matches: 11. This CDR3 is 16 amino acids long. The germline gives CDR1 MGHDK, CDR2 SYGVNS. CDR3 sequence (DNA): TGTGCCAGCAGCCGAAGCTCTAGCGGGCATTACAATGAGCAGTTCTTC. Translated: CASSRSSSGHYNEQFF.

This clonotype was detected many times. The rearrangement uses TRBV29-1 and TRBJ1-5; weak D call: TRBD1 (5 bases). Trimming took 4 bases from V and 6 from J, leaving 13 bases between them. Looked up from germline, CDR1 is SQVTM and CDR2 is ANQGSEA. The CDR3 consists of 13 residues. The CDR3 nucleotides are TGCAGCGTTGGTCAGGGTGTATTTCAGCCCCAGCATTTT. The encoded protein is CSVGQGVFQPQHF.

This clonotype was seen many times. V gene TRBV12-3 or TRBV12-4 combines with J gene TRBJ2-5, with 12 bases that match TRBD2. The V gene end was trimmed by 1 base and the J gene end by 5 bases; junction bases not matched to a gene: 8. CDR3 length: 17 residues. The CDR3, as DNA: TGTGCCAGCAGTTTAGTGTGGCCTAGCGGGAGGGCCGAGACCCAGTACTTC. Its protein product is CASSLVWPSGRAETQYF.

The CDR3 here is CASSRSRDRGTHSGNTIYF. Written as DNA, the CDR3 is TGTGCCAGCAGTCGTTCCCGGGACAGGGGGACCCACTCTGGAAACACCATATATTTT. The rearrangement uses TRBV25-1 and TRBJ1-3; TRBD1 matches at 11 bases. V was pared by 5 bases and J by 0 bases, with 12 bases of the junction left unmatched. CDR3 length: 19 residues. From germline, CDR1 is MGHDK and CDR2 SYGVNS.